This T cell receptor beta chain was observed in a study of naive and memory T cell subsets. Germline assignment: CDR1 SQVTM and CDR2 ANQGSEA. V lost 0 bases and J 13 bases, leaving 14 bases between the germline ends. The CDR3 has 12 amino acids. General study points: Diversity fell and Gini index rose from naive through CM, EM, EMRA. Possibly reflecting memory cells re-expressing CD45RA, a few larger clonotypes occurred in naive repertoires, especially CD8.

Cells stained for CD3, CD4, CD8, CD45RA, CD27 and viability were sorted into four CD45RA/CD27 subsets. This clonotype was seen just once. Its antigen is as yet unknown. The beta constant-region primer was an equimolar mix of two oligonucleotides covering TRBC1 and TRBC2. Ligated cDNA was amplified by four rounds of PCR with nested alpha and beta constant-region primers and SP2. An oligonucleotide with the SP2 primer and a 12-nucleotide UMI was ligated to the cDNA 3' end. TCRdb redid the calling of the UMI-ligation and nested PCR reads with MiXCR, one entry per CDR3 protein. The table includes approximately 140,000 distinct CDR3 sequences, roughly 23% detected once.

The chain links TRBV29-1 to TRBJ2-3; no definite D call. The sequence derives from a human donor in good health. Sequences were obtained from naive CD4+ T cells from blood. CDR3 sequence: CSVEDRTRWEYF. CDR3 in DNA: TGCAGCGTTGAAGATCGGACCCGATGGGAGTATTTT.